This is a list of T cell receptor beta chains from one sample in a study of T cells in Graves' hyperthyroidism and ophthalmopathy. MiXCR, applied by TCRdb to the multiplex PCR reads, yields one record per CDR3 protein. The sample carries 550,000 to 850,000 distinct CDR3 sequences, roughly a sixth recorded once. Sequencing input: blood. The receptors were gathered from a woman aged 45-65 years with Graves' hyperthyroidism that later progressed to Graves' ophthalmopathy. CDR3s include the opening cysteine and the closing phenylalanine or tryptophan. A D gene is named only where the DNA matches it firmly. Rows may omit the clone size; those that give it use once, few, many or a size class.

>TRBV2|NA|many|TRBJ1-2
CASSELTTLNYGYTF
TGTGCCAGCAGTGAATTGACCACCTTAAACTATGGCTACACCTTC
>TRBV20-1|NA|NA|TRBJ1-1
CSARVNTFMNTEAFF
TGCAGTGCTAGAGTTAACACCTTTATGAACACTGAAGCTTTCTTT
>TRBV3-1|NA|many|TRBJ2-7
CASSWGALQQYF
TGTGCCAGCAGCTGGGGAGCCCTCCAGCAGTACTTC
>TRBV3-1|TRBD1|NA|TRBJ2-7
CASSRQGESYEQYF
TGTGCCAGCAGCCGACAGGGGGAGTCCTACGAGCAGTACTTC
>TRBV12-3/TRBV12-4|TRBD1|NA|TRBJ1-6
CASSSTGAQPLHF
TGTGCCAGCAGTTCTACAGGGGCTCAGCCCCTCCACTTT
>TRBV15|NA|many|TRBJ1-1
CATSREGRGVVKNTEAFF
TGTGCCACCAGCAGAGAAGGGCGAGGGGTGGTGAAGAACACTGAAGCTTTCTTT
>TRBV15|TRBD1|NA|TRBJ2-4
CATTNRGQVKNIQYF
TGTGCCACCACGAACAGGGGGCAAGTCAAAAACATTCAGTACTTC
>TRBV29-1|TRBD1|once|TRBJ1-3
CSVVEGASGNTIYF
TGCAGCGTTGTTGAGGGGGCCTCAGGAAACACCATATATTTT
>TRBV12-3/TRBV12-4|NA|many|TRBJ2-6
CASILHSSGANVLTF
TGTGCCAGCATCCTTCACAGCTCTGGGGCCAACGTCCTGACTTTC
>TRBV20-1|NA|NA|TRBJ1-6
CSALGGSSYNSPLHF
TGCAGTGCCCTGGGCGGTAGCTCCTATAATTCACCCCTCCACTTT
>TRBV6-1|NA|few|TRBJ2-5
CASSLQTGTLEETQYF
TGTGCCAGCAGTCTTCAAACCGGGACGCTCGAAGAGACCCAGTACTTC
>TRBV6-1|NA|many|TRBJ2-5
CATDSAGGTQYF
TGTGCCACGGACAGCGCCGGTGGGACCCAGTACTTC
>TRBV6-2/TRBV6-3|NA|NA|TRBJ1-1
CASSHVVNTEAFF
TGTGCCAGCAGCCATGTGGTGAACACTGAAGCTTTCTTT
>TRBV27|NA|few|TRBJ2-3
CASSIGGTFTDTQYF
TGTGCCAGCAGTATAGGGGGGACGTTCACAGATACGCAGTATTTT
>TRBV7-9|NA|NA|TRBJ2-3
CASTISDTQYF
TGTGCCAGCACCATATCAGATACGCAGTATTTT
>TRBV5-1|NA|NA|TRBJ2-1
CASRPPNSDNEQFF
TGCGCCAGCAGACCCCCGAATAGCGACAATGAGCAGTTCTTC
>TRBV18|NA|NA|TRBJ2-5
CASSQPETQCF
TGTGCCAGCTCACAGCCGGAGACCCAGTGCTTC
>TRBV10-3|NA|few|TRBJ2-7
CAISEGTYYEQYF
TGTGCCATCAGTGAGGGCACGTACTACGAGCAGTACTTC
>TRBV5-1|NA|NA|TRBJ2-7
CASRGSLGGYEQYF
TGCGCCAGCAGAGGATCACTGGGCGGCTACGAGCAGTACTTC
>TRBV7-9|NA|NA|TRBJ1-3
CASSSDGGGSGNTIYF
TGTGCCAGCAGCTCCGACGGTGGGGGTTCTGGAAACACCATATATTTT
>TRBV5-1|NA|NA|TRBJ2-1
CASSLLTSEQFF
TGCGCCAGCAGCTTGCTTACGAGTGAGCAGTTCTTC
>TRBV5-6|TRBD1|few|TRBJ1-5
CASSFSSIRQGGAQPQHF
TGTGCCAGCAGCTTTTCGTCGATAAGACAGGGGGGGGCTCAGCCCCAGCATTTT
>TRBV6-1|NA|many|TRBJ2-4
CASSEAFYRGKNIQYF
TGTGCCAGCAGTGAAGCCTTTTACCGGGGCAAAAACATTCAGTACTTC
>TRBV5-1|NA|few|TRBJ2-1
CASSFSFQPSSYNEQFF
TGCGCCAGCAGCTTTTCGTTCCAGCCCAGCTCCTACAATGAGCAGTTCTTC
>TRBV7-8|TRBD1|few|TRBJ1-5
CASSTADRVGNQPQHF
TGTGCCAGCAGCACGGCGGACAGGGTCGGCAATCAGCCCCAGCATTTT
>TRBV12-3/TRBV12-4|NA|NA|TRBJ2-4
CAIGRKNIQYF
TGTGCCATCGGCAGGAAAAACATTCAGTACTTC
>TRBV7-8|TRBD2|many|TRBJ2-2
CASSPQRGVNTGELFF
TGTGCCAGCAGCCCCCAGCGGGGGGTAAACACCGGGGAGCTGTTTTTT
>TRBV6-1|NA|NA|TRBJ1-1
CASSEAGHEAFF
TGTGCCAGCAGTGAAGCGGGACATGAAGCTTTCTTT
>TRBV11-2|NA|many|TRBJ2-7
CASSIGSRFYEQYF
TGTGCCAGCAGCATCGGTAGTCGGTTCTACGAGCAGTACTTC
>TRBV11-3|NA|NA|TRBJ2-2
CASSFSGLNTGELFF
TGTGCCAGCAGCTTTTCGGGACTTAACACCGGGGAGCTGTTTTTT
>TRBV7-9|TRBD2|many|TRBJ2-2
CASSSLNAGANTGELFF
TGTGCCAGCAGCTCCCTTAATGCGGGGGCGAACACCGGGGAGCTGTTTTTT
>TRBV7-9|NA|few|TRBJ1-1
CASSPLGPRSTEAFF
TGTGCCAGCAGCCCCTTGGGTCCCCGGTCCACTGAAGCTTTCTTT
>TRBV5-1|NA|many|TRBJ2-7
CASSLPGYEQYF
TGTGCCAGCAGCTTACCAGGGTACGAGCAGTACTTC
>TRBV10-2|NA|once|TRBJ1-2
CASSVRLDYGYTF
TGCGCCAGCAGCGTGAGATTGGACTATGGCTACACCTTC
>TRBV7-9|NA|many|TRBJ2-5
CASRRSQETQYF
TGTGCCAGCAGGCGGTCCCAAGAGACCCAGTACTTC
>TRBV27|NA|NA|TRBJ1-3
CASISGNTIYF
TGTGCCAGCATTTCAGGAAACACCATATATTTT
>TRBV6-1|TRBD1|NA|TRBJ2-7
CASRRTGVYEQYF
TGTGCCAGCAGGCGGACAGGGGTTTACGAGCAGTACTTC
>TRBV3-1|NA|many|TRBJ1-5
CASSQTGISNQPQHF
TGTGCCAGCAGCCAAACAGGTATCAGCAATCAGCCCCAGCATTTT
>TRBV29-1|TRBD1|few|TRBJ1-2
CSVEAGGIKDGYTF
TGCAGCGTTGAGGCAGGGGGGATTAAGGATGGCTACACCTTC
>TRBV7-3|TRBD1|NA|TRBJ2-5
CASSLGIQGNPEETQYF
TGTGCCAGCAGCTTAGGTATACAGGGGAACCCGGAAGAGACCCAGTACTTC
>TRBV3-1|NA|NA|TRBJ1-6
CASGQAAGSDSPLHF
TGTGCCAGCGGCCAAGCCGCAGGGAGCGATTCACCCCTCCACTTT
>TRBV27|NA|NA|TRBJ2-7
CASRSGTYNHEQYF
TGTGCCAGCAGGTCCGGGACATACAACCACGAGCAGTACTTC
>TRBV9|NA|few|TRBJ1-3
CASSGTPSSGNTIYF
TGTGCCAGCAGCGGAACACCGTCCTCTGGAAACACCATATATTTT
>TRBV29-1|NA|few|TRBJ2-5
CSVEDRWQGQETQYF
TGCAGCGTTGAAGATCGGTGGCAGGGGCAAGAGACCCAGTACTTC
>TRBV29-1|NA|few|TRBJ2-2
CSVALPESNTGELFF
TGCAGCGTCGCCTTGCCAGAGTCGAACACCGGGGAGCTGTTTTTT
>TRBV12-3/TRBV12-4|NA|many|TRBJ1-1
CASSPAVVVEAFF
TGTGCCAGCAGTCCAGCGGTGGTGGTTGAAGCTTTCTTT
>TRBV20-1|NA|few|TRBJ1-6
CSASFVDTPDSPLHF
TGCAGTGCTTCCTTCGTGGACACCCCGGATTCACCCCTCCACTTT
>TRBV27|NA|few|TRBJ2-5
CASSSAQGHKTQYF
TGTGCCAGCAGCTCCGCGCAGGGGCACAAGACCCAGTACTTC
>TRBV20-1|NA|few|TRBJ1-5
CSASTGDQPQHF
TGCAGTGCTAGCACAGGCGATCAGCCCCAGCATTTT
>TRBV11-2|NA|NA|TRBJ2-3
CASSNSDWGADTQYF
TGTGCCAGCAGCAACTCTGACTGGGGGGCAGATACGCAGTATTTT